Listed below are T cell receptor beta chains from one sample, sequenced in a study of CD8+CD57+ T cells in acquired aplastic anemia. From the reads, TCRdb called clonotypes with MiXCR, one entry per CDR3 protein. The table shows about 170,000 distinct CDR3 sequences, with under 75% occurring only once. The sequenced sample was sorted CD4+, CD8+, or CD8+CD57+ T cells (not recorded which) from PBMCs. The receptors derive from a human donor in good health. Both conserved end residues are part of each CDR3. D genes are given only for firm matches. Clone size appears in some rows only: once, few, many, or a class for an expanded clone.

v_call	d_call	j_call	clone_size	cdr3_nt	cdr3_aa
TRBV7-8	TRBD2	TRBJ2-2	-	TGTGCCAGCAGCTTAGCGGCGACTAGCGGCCTGAACACCGGGGAGCTGTTTTTT	CASSLAATSGLNTGELFF
TRBV9	-	TRBJ2-7	-	TGTGCCAGCAGCGTAGCAGGAGGGGAAAGGGGGCAGTACTTC	CASSVAGGERGQYF
TRBV24-1	-	TRBJ2-7	-	TGTGCCACCAGTGCTGGATACGAGCGGCACTTC	CATSAGYERHF
TRBV29-1	TRBD2	TRBJ2-1	many	TGCAGCGCCCCTTCCGGGACTAGCGCTGAGCAGTTCTTC	CSAPSGTSAEQFF
TRBV15	-	TRBJ1-2	-	TGTGCCACCAGCAGAGATTTAACTGGCTACACCTTC	CATSRDLTGYTF
TRBV12-3/TRBV12-4	TRBD2	TRBJ2-3	-	TGTGCCAGCAGTCCGCCGGGACTAGACACAGATACGCAGTATTTT	CASSPPGLDTDTQYF
TRBV5-4	-	TRBJ2-3	-	TGTGCCAGCAGCTTGGGAAGGGGCAGGCGAGATACGCAGTATTTT	CASSLGRGRRDTQYF
TRBV20-1	TRBD2	TRBJ2-1	-	TGCAGTGCTTTTGTTCTGACTAGCGGGAGGGGGCAGTTCTTC	CSAFVLTSGRGQFF
TRBV5-1	-	TRBJ2-1	-	TGCGCCAGCAGCCCCCTCAGGGGGGGCGGGTCCTACAATGAGCAGTTCTTC	CASSPLRGGGSYNEQFF
TRBV7-6	-	TRBJ1-3	-	TGTGCCAGCAGCTTACAGGGGCGCAAAAACACCATATATTTT	CASSLQGRKNTIYF
TRBV7-8	-	TRBJ1-2	-	TGTGCCAGCAGCTTAGCTTCGGAGCCAAACTATGGCTACACCTTC	CASSLASEPNYGYTF
TRBV20-1	TRBD2	TRBJ2-3	-	TGCAGTGCCTGCGACACTAGCGGAGCTAGCACAGATACGCAGTATTTT	CSACDTSGASTDTQYF
TRBV29-1	TRBD2	TRBJ2-6	-	TGCAGCGTTGTTGACCTAGCGGGCTCTGGGGCCAACGTCCTGACTTTC	CSVVDLAGSGANVLTF
TRBV27	-	TRBJ1-6	-	TGTGCCAGCAGTTTAGGTCGGGGGGGATTTAATTCACCCCTCCACTTT	CASSLGRGGFNSPLHF
TRBV20-1	-	TRBJ1-1	-	TGCAGTGCTAGATCTGGGAACACTGAAGCTTTCTTT	CSARSGNTEAFF
TRBV15	-	TRBJ1-3	-	TGTGCCACCAGCAGAGACCGGGCGGTCTCTGGAAACACCATATATTTT	CATSRDRAVSGNTIYF
TRBV29-1	-	TRBJ2-1	few	TGCAGCGTAAGCGGCTCCTACAATGAGCAGTTCTTC	CSVSGSYNEQFF
TRBV7-2	TRBD2	TRBJ2-1	-	TGTGCCAGCAGCTTAGAGCGGGGGGTGAATGAGCAGTTCTTC	CASSLERGVNEQFF
TRBV20-1	-	TRBJ1-1	-	TGCAGTGCTAGAGATACGAGGACAACCATGAACACTGAAGCTTTCTTT	CSARDTRTTMNTEAFF
TRBV19	TRBD2	TRBJ2-3	many	TGTGCCAGTAGTTACTTTAGCGGGAGTGCGCAGTATTTT	CASSYFSGSAQYF
TRBV29-1	TRBD2	TRBJ2-1	once	TGCAGCGTTGGGACTAGCGGCAATGAGCAGTTCTTC	CSVGTSGNEQFF
TRBV12-3/TRBV12-4	-	TRBJ2-5	few	TGTGCCAGCAGTAGTAGTCTGGCTGAGACCCAGTACTTC	CASSSSLAETQYF
TRBV11-3	TRBD2	TRBJ2-1	-	TGTGCCAGCAGCTTACTCACCCCGGGACTAGCTGGCAATGAGCAGTTCTTC	CASSLLTPGLAGNEQFF
TRBV20-1	-	TRBJ1-1	-	TGCAGTGCTAGAGATGCAGGGATTAACACTGAAGCTTTCTTT	CSARDAGINTEAFF
TRBV19	-	TRBJ1-3	-	TGTGCCAGTAGGACGGGGGGGGCGAACACCATATATTTT	CASRTGGANTIYF
TRBV7-3	-	TRBJ2-1	few	TGTGCCAGCAGCTTAATTTCAGGGAGCGATGAGCAGTTCTTC	CASSLISGSDEQFF
TRBV27	TRBD1	TRBJ1-6	many	TGTGCCAGCAGTCCCCGGGACAGCTATAATTCACCCCTCCACTTT	CASSPRDSYNSPLHF
TRBV11-2	-	TRBJ2-7	-	TGTGCCAGCAGCTTAGCTAGGGCTAGCCGCGAGCAGTACTTC	CASSLARASREQYF
TRBV19	-	TRBJ1-5	-	TGTGCCAGTCGCGGGGCCGGCGGCAATCAGCCCCAGCATTTT	CASRGAGGNQPQHF
TRBV19	-	TRBJ1-1	-	TGTGCCAGTAGTATCGGGGGGCCGGGGGCTTTCTTT	CASSIGGPGAFF
TRBV10-3	TRBD2	TRBJ2-2	-	TGTGCCATCAGGGGACTAGCGGGAGTGGGTACCGGGGAGCTGTTTTTT	CAIRGLAGVGTGELFF
TRBV29-1	TRBD2	TRBJ2-1	many	TGCAGCGTAGGGGGGTCTAGCGGGAGACTTTACAATGAGCAGTTCTTC	CSVGGSSGRLYNEQFF
TRBV5-1	-	TRBJ2-7	-	TGCGCCAGCAGCAACGGACTCGTGGACTACGAGCAGTACTTC	CASSNGLVDYEQYF
TRBV12-5	TRBD2	TRBJ2-7	many	TGTGCTAGTGGCCCGGGACTAGATACCGACGAGCAGTACTTC	CASGPGLDTDEQYF
TRBV7-3	TRBD1	TRBJ2-7	-	TGTGCCAGCAGCGATCACGGGACAGGATCCTACGAGCAGTACTTC	CASSDHGTGSYEQYF
TRBV20-1	TRBD1	TRBJ2-3	-	TGCAGTGCTAGGGACAGGAGGTGGGATACGCAGTATTTT	CSARDRRWDTQYF
TRBV19	TRBD1	TRBJ1-5	-	TGTGCCAGTAGTATCCCGGACAGGAACAATCAGCCCCAGCATTTT	CASSIPDRNNQPQHF
TRBV20-1	TRBD2	TRBJ2-7	-	TGCAGTGCTATCACTCGTCTAGCGGGCTCCTACGAGCAGTACTTC	CSAITRLAGSYEQYF
TRBV7-9	-	TRBJ1-5	-	TGTGCCAGCAGCGCCCTGGGGCCCCAGCATTTT	CASSALGPQHF
TRBV20-1	TRBD2	TRBJ2-7	-	TGCAGTGCTAGGGGACTAGCCATAGTTGGCGAGCAGTACTTC	CSARGLAIVGEQYF
TRBV19	TRBD1	TRBJ2-1	-	TGTGCCAGTAGTATAGAGGAGGGACAGGGGGCAACTGAGCAGTTCTTC	CASSIEEGQGATEQFF
TRBV7-6	-	TRBJ1-5	few	TGTGCCAGCAGCTTAGGGTCCAGCACCCTGGGTCAGCCCCAGCATTTT	CASSLGSSTLGQPQHF
TRBV9	-	TRBJ1-1	-	TGTGCCAGCAGCGTTCTGCAGGGGCTGTCCGTGAACACTGAAGTTTTCTTT	CASSVLQGLSVNTEVFF
TRBV7-7	-	TRBJ2-2	-	TGTGCTAGCAGCCCTAGTCCGGGAAACACCGGGGAGCTGTTTTTT	CASSPSPGNTGELFF
TRBV7-2	-	TRBJ2-1	-	TGTGCCAGCAGCTTACTACCAGCGGGTATCAATGAGCAGTTCTTC	CASSLLPAGINEQFF
TRBV5-4	-	TRBJ1-5	few	TGTGCCAGCAGCTTGTCAGGGCAGCCCCAGCATTTT	CASSLSGQPQHF
TRBV14	TRBD2	TRBJ2-7	-	TGTGCCAGCAGCCGTGAGGATGGCGGGAGGGGCGAGCAGTACTTC	CASSREDGGRGEQYF
TRBV9	-	TRBJ2-1	-	TGTGCCAGCAGCGTAGAGGTGTTGGGCGGTGAGCAGTTCTTC	CASSVEVLGGEQFF